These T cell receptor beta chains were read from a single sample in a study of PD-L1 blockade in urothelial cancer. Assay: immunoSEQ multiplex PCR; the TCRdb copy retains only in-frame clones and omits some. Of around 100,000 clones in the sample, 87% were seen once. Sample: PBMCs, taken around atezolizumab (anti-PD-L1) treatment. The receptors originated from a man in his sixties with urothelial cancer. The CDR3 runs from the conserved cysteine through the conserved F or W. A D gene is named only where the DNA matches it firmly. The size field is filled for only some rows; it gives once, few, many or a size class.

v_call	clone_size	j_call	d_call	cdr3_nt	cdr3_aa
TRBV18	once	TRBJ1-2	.	TGTGCCAGCTCACCAACTGAAGCCACCTCTAAAAGCGGCTACACCTTC	CASSPTEATSKSGYTF
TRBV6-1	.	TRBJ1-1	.	TGTGCCAGCAGTACGGGGGGTGTTGAAGCTTTCTTT	CASSTGGVEAFF
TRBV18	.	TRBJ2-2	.	TGTGCCAGCTCACCAATAACTAGCCCCCCACCCGGGGAGCTGTTTTTT	CASSPITSPPPGELFF
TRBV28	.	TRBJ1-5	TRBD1	TGTGCCAGCAGCTTCAGGACAGGGGGCAATCAGCCCCAGCATTTT	CASSFRTGGNQPQHF
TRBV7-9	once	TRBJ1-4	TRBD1	TGTGCCAGCAGCCCCCGGGACAGGGGGGCTAATGAAAAACTGTTTTTT	CASSPRDRGANEKLFF
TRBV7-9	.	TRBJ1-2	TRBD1	TGTGCCAGCGGTGGACAGGATACCCGCCTGTACTATGGCTACACCTTC	CASGGQDTRLYYGYTF
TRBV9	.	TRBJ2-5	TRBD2	TGTGCCAGCAGCGTAGCGCGCCGGCTAGCGGACGGTTCAGAGACCCAGTACTTC	CASSVARRLADGSETQYF
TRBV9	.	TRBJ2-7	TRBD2	TGTGCCAGCAGCGTAGAGGGACTAGATTCCTACGAGCAGTACTTC	CASSVEGLDSYEQYF
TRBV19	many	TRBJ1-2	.	TGTGCCAGTAGTATAACAGGGCAGGGCTACTATGGCTACACCTTC	CASSITGQGYYGYTF
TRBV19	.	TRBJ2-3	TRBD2	TGTGCCAGTAGTACTATCTACTCTAGCGGTAAAGACCTAGATACGCAGTATTTT	CASSTIYSSGKDLDTQYF
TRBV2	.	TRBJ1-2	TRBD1	TGTGCCAGCAGTGTACCGACAGGGACTTTTTCGGTTAGCTATGGCTACACCTTC	CASSVPTGTFSVSYGYTF
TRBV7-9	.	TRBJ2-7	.	TGTGCCAGCAGCTTTTCATGGGGCACCTACGAGCAGTACTTC	CASSFSWGTYEQYF
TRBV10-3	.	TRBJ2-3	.	TGTGCCATCAGTGACGGGCTAGCCGCAGATACGCAGTATTTT	CAISDGLAADTQYF
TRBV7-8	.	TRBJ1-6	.	TGTGCCAGCAGCTTGTCGGGGGGGGGACACTATAATTCACCCCTCCACTTT	CASSLSGGGHYNSPLHF
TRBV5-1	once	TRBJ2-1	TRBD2	TGCGCCAGCAGCCTCCACAAGCGGGAGGGCGGCAATGAGCAGTTCTTC	CASSLHKREGGNEQFF
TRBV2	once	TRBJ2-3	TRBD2	TGTGCCAGCACCGCGGGAGGGCCCGTAGATACGCAGTATTTT	CASTAGGPVDTQYF
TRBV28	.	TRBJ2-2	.	TGTGCCAGCAGGGGGGACACCTACACCGGGGAGCTGTTTTTT	CASRGDTYTGELFF
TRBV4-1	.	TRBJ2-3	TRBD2	TGCGCCAGCAGCCAGGCTGAATCTAGCGGGGGGGCCGCAAATACGCAGTATTTT	CASSQAESSGGAANTQYF
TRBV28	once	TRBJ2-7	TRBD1	TGTGCCAGCAGTGGGGACAGATCCTACGAGCAGTACTTC	CASSGDRSYEQYF
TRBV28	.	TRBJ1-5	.	TGTGCCAGCATGACTAGGGGTGAGGGCAATCAGCCCCAGCATTTT	CASMTRGEGNQPQHF
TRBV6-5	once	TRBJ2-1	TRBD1	TGTGCCAGCAGCCTAAGTGGGACAGGTTTCGATGAGCAGTTCTTC	CASSLSGTGFDEQFF
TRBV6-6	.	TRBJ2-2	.	TGTGCCAGCAGTTACACGGGGACCGGGGAGCTGTTTTTT	CASSYTGTGELFF
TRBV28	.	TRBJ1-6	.	TGTGCCAGCAGCCGTAGCCGGAGCTCCTATAATTCACCCCTCCACTTT	CASSRSRSSYNSPLHF
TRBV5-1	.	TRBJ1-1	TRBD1	TGCGCCAGCAGCGCACGGACAGGCCCTGAAGCTTTCTTT	CASSARTGPEAFF
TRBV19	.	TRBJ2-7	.	TGTGCCAGTAGTATAAGGGCCCGGGAGAGCACTTTCTACGAGCAGTACTTC	CASSIRARESTFYEQYF
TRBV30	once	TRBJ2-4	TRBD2	TGTGCCTGGAGTGTAACGGGAGGAGAAAACATTCAGTACTTC	CAWSVTGGENIQYF
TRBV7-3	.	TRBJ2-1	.	TGTGCCAGCAGCCCGGTTGCGGGGAATGAGCAGTTCTTC	CASSPVAGNEQFF
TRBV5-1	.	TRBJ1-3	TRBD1	TGCGCCAGCAGCTTGGCACCTGGACAGGGTTTCTCTGGAAACACCATATATTTT	CASSLAPGQGFSGNTIYF
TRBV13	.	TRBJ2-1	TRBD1	TGTGCCAGCAGCCTTTGGGACAGGATAGACAATGAGCAGTTCTTC	CASSLWDRIDNEQFF
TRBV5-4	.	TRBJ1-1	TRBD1	TGTGCCAGCAGCGCCAGACAGGGATTGGCAACTGAAGCTTTCTTT	CASSARQGLATEAFF
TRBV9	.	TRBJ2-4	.	TGTGCCAGCAGCCAAGAGGAACGGACTTTTCAGTACTTC	CASSQEERTFQYF
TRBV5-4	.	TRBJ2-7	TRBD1	TGTGCCAGCAGCCGCACCGGGACAGGGGGCGAGGAGCAGTACTTC	CASSRTGTGGEEQYF
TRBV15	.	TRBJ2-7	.	TGTGCCACCAGCAGAGATCGAGGAGCAACGGGCGAGCAGTACTTC	CATSRDRGATGEQYF
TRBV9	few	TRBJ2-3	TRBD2	TGTGCCAGCAGCGTAAAGGCGGGAGGCACAGATACGCAGTATTTT	CASSVKAGGTDTQYF